This entry is about one T cell receptor beta chain. Its specificity is unknown. The sample is drawn from a study of post-analysis software for immune sequencing data. Presence of unique molecular identifiers characterized the TCR beta cDNA libraries. The T cell input of roughly 0.95 to 10 million gave 400,000 to 500,000 cDNA molecules. TCRdb re-called the PCR reads with MiXCR, one entry per CDR3 protein. The sample has approximately 400,000 distinct CDR3 sequences, roughly 35% seen once. V gave up 6 bases and J gave up 0 bases; unmatched junction bases: 1. Germline assignment: CDR1 DFQATT and CDR2 SNEGSKA (reference sequence). The CDR3 contains 13 residues. Whole-study results and caveats: F measure showed strong co-clustering of same-batch samples. Comparison of patients with controls showed 4 to 6 TRBV segments more frequent in patients, TRBV5-6, TRBV5-1 and TRBV20-1 among them.

Source material: blood. The rearrangement uses TRBV20-1 and TRBJ2-1, with TRBD2 identical over 8 bases. The receptor comes from a girl under 18 with multiple sclerosis. The DNA of the CDR3 is TGCAGTGCCGGGACTAGCTCCTACAATGAGCAGTTCTTC. Protein product: CSAGTSSYNEQFF.